This T cell receptor (beta chain) was profiled in a study of T cells in Graves' hyperthyroidism and ophthalmopathy. Study at large: Initial diagnosis, before any treatment, was when peripheral blood was collected.

This clonotype was seen more than once but under ten times. Antigen specificity is unknown. Sequence at one end of the junction differs from germline and may be a read error. Germline assignment: CDR1 MGHRA and CDR2 YSYEKL. The CDR3 totals 15 residues. Amplification targeted TCR beta CDR3 regions from RNA transcripts. The TCR CDR3 first-round RT-PCR relied on the HTBI primer set. TCRdb processed the multiplex PCR reads anew with MiXCR; each CDR3 protein has one entry. The sample holds around 530,000 distinct CDR3 sequences; roughly 17% are singletons and the top ten take 15% to 20%. General study points: Most thyroid clonotypes with frequency above 0.001 were detected in blood. Researchers report that a 13 V-J model separated ophthalmopathy from stable hyperthyroidism.

This chain uses TRBV4-1 with TRBJ1-1; D is uncertain. This TCR derives from a woman between 18 and 30 years old with Graves' ophthalmopathy. Sequencing was done on a sample of blood. This chain's CDR3 is CASSQDLWENAEAFF. In DNA form, the CDR3 reads TGCGCCAGCAGCCAAGACCTTTGGGAGAACGCTGAAGCTTTCTTT.